One sample yielded the 28 T cell receptor beta chains listed below, sequenced in a study of cytomegalovirus exposure and HLA in healthy donors. Only in-frame clones appear in the TCRdb table, and some are missing; sequencing was by immunoSEQ multiplex PCR. Here the sample spans 90,000 or so clones, around 96% being singletons. The sequenced sample was PBMCs. The source of these receptors is a man between 18 and 29 years old in good health and CMV-seronegative.

In the case of this clone: Other DNA sequences within the sample encode an identical CDR3. This chain uses TRBV5-1 with TRBJ1-3, with D tentatively TRBD1 (6 bases). Trimming pared 0 bases from V and 4 bases from J, leaving 11 bases between. This CDR3 is 15 amino acids long. CDR1 is SGHRS, CDR2 YFSETQ, per germline. The CDR3 bases are TGCGCCAGCAGCTTGGGGCAGGGGCCCGGAAACACCATATATTTT. Translated: CASSLGQGPGNTIYF.

Written as DNA, the CDR3 is TGTGCCAGCAGCTCGAATACGGCCGGGACTAGCCCGGGTTATGAGCAGTTCTTC. Its translation is CASSSNTAGTSPGYEQFF. The chain couples TRBV11-2 to TRBJ2-1; 9 nucleotides match TRBD2. V was clipped by 4 bases and J by 8 bases; unmatched bases: 18. Germline CDR1 SGHAT, CDR2 FQNNGV. This CDR3 is built from 18 residues.

The chain carries TRBV28 and TRBJ1-5; D remains unclear. Germline V CDR1 and CDR2: MDHEN, SYDVKM. The CDR3 sequence is 12 residues long. Trimming left V 4 bases short and J 6 bases short, with 7 bases between. The CDR3 DNA sequence: TGTGCCAGCAGTTCCACTAGTCAGCCCCAGCATTTT. Its translation is CASSSTSQPQHF.

DNA for the CDR3: TGCGCCAGCAGCACTTCCGGGACACCCGAAGCTTTCTTT. This sequence encodes CASSTSGTPEAFF. V is TRBV5-1 and J is TRBJ1-1; D possibly corresponds to TRBD1 (6 bases). The CDR3 consists of 13 residues. Germline V gives CDR1 SGHRS, CDR2 YFSETQ. Trimming took off 4 bases at V and 8 bases at J, with 15 bases between the two ends.

The J gene is TRBJ1-2, the V gene TRBV28; 7 bases agree with TRBD1. Germline CDR1 MDHEN, CDR2 SYDVKM. The J segment lost 0 bases and the V segment lost 6 bases, leaving 19 bases of the junction unmatched. This CDR3 comprises 19 residues. In nucleotides, the CDR3 is TGTGCCAGCAGAATTCCAGGGGGAGTAGGGGCCTGGACTAACTATGGCTACACCTTC. Translated: CASRIPGGVGAWTNYGYTF.

This clone appeared a single time. This sequence joins TRBV10-2 and TRBJ2-3; D is ambiguous. Germline V gene lookup returns CDR1 WSHSY and CDR2 SAAADI. Trimming left V 4 bases short and J 12 bases short, with 11 bases between. CDR3 size: 11 residues. The CDR3 loop is CASSAAPLQYF. CDR3 coding DNA: TGCGCCAGCAGTGCCGCGCCGCTTCAGTATTTT.

The V and J genes are TRBV27 and TRBJ2-7; a weak D match, TRBD2 (6 bases). This CDR3 spans 12 amino acids. CDR1 and CDR2 (germline): MNHEY, SMNVEV (reference sequence). The ends were cut back, 2 bases at V and 6 bases at J, with 8 bases in the middle. CDR3 in DNA: TGTGCCAGCAGTTTAAGTAGCGGCGAGCAGTACTTC. Its protein is CASSLSSGEQYF.

This clone was seen just once. This chain uses TRBV6-1 with TRBJ2-1; 8 nucleotides line up with TRBD2. V was pared by 3 bases and J by 8 bases, with 9 bases of the junction left unmatched. CDR3 size: 15 residues. CDR1 and CDR2 (germline): MNHNS, SASEGT. The CDR3 protein is CASSDPGLVLDEQFF. The CDR3 nucleotides are TGTGCCAGCAGTGATCCGGGACTAGTTTTGGATGAGCAGTTCTTC.

The chain combines TRBV7-9 with TRBJ1-1, with 9 bases fitting TRBD1. Germline V gene sequence: CDR1 SEHNR, CDR2 FQNEAQ (reference sequence). V trimming: 5 bases; J trimming: 1 base; junction bases outside the gene matches: 5. This CDR3 contains 15 residues. CDR3 sequence (DNA): TGTGCCAGCAGCCCAAGGACAGGGGAGAACACTGAAGCTTTCTTT. It specifies CASSPRTGENTEAFF.

The rearrangement joins TRBV12-2 to TRBJ1-2. TRBV12-2 is termed a pseudogene. This CDR3 is 16 amino acids long. The CDR3 DNA reads as TGTGCAAGTCGCTTTGAACTCCTCTGGAGGGCTTATGGCTACACCTTC. Protein product: CASRFELLWRAYGYTF.

The V gene is TRBV6-6, the J gene TRBJ2-7, with TRBD2 matching over 10 bases. Germline values: CDR1 MNHNY, CDR2 SVGAGI (reference sequence). The CDR3 covers 14 residues. V was clipped by 2 bases and J by 4 bases; unmatched bases: 2. CDR3 bases: TGTGCCAGCAGTTACGGGACTAGCGAGTACGAGCAGTACTTC. Translated, it gives CASSYGTSEYEQYF.

This rearrangement joins TRBV7-3 to TRBJ2-5; 8 bases are a match to TRBD1. The trim removed 2 bases at V and 5 bases at J, leaving 1 base unmatched. Per germline, CDR1 SGHTA and CDR2 FQGTGA. The length of the CDR3 is 13 residues. Here the CDR3 reads CASSLQGAETQYF. The CDR3 region has the DNA TGTGCCAGCAGCTTACAGGGGGCTGAGACCCAGTACTTC.

The chain has TRBV5-4 and TRBJ1-1; D is unresolved. This CDR3 contains 14 residues. Germline assignment: CDR1 SGHNT and CDR2 YYREEE (reference sequence). V was clipped by 0 bases and J by 1 base, with 7 bases between them. The CDR3 bases are TGTGCCAGCAGCTTGGACAGATCGAACACTGAAGCTTTCTTT. Encoded protein: CASSLDRSNTEAFF.

The chain employs TRBV5-6 and TRBJ1-3, with a possible D match to TRBD1 (6 bases). V lost 4 bases and J 3 bases, leaving 11 bases between the germline ends. This CDR3 is 14 amino acids long. CDR1 is SGHDT and CDR2 is YYEEEE in the germline V gene. The CDR3 spells CASSRTASGNTIYF. In DNA, the CDR3 is TGTGCCAGCAGCAGGACAGCCAGTGGAAACACCATATATTTT.

CDR3: CASSLGTWNEKLFF. CDR3 bases: TGTGCCAGCAGCTTGGGGACATGGAATGAAAAACTGTTTTTT. This chain connects TRBV5-6 to TRBJ1-4; tentative D call: TRBD1 (5 bases). CDR1 and CDR2 from the germline V gene are SGHDT and YYEEEE. The V end lost 0 bases, the J end lost 5 bases, and 8 bases lay between the germline ends. This CDR3 is 14 amino acids long.

The gene calls are TRBV18 and TRBJ1-1; 8 bases match TRBD1. The CDR3 runs to 12 residues. The germline V gene has CDR1 KGHSH and CDR2 LQKENI. V gave up 3 bases and J gave up 10 bases; unmatched junction bases: 4. The CDR3 loop reads CASSPGTGVAFF. As DNA, the CDR3 is TGTGCCAGCTCACCTGGGACAGGAGTAGCTTTCTTT.

The chain recombines TRBV10-1 with TRBJ2-2; possibly TRBD1 for D (7 bases). CDR3 size: 16 residues. V was shortened by 5 bases and J by 0 bases, with 13 bases between the two germline ends. Germline CDR1 and CDR2: WNHNN and SYGVQD (reference sequence). The CDR3 DNA sequence: TGCGCCAGCAGTACAACAGGGGAGGCGAACACCGGGGAGCTGTTTTTT. Encoded protein: CASSTTGEANTGELFF.

This clone occurred once. V usage is TRBV4-3 and J usage is TRBJ2-1, with 7 bases lining up with TRBD2. Germline V gives CDR1 LGHNA, CDR2 YSLEER. The V gene end was trimmed by 0 bases and the J gene end by 8 bases; junction bases not matched to a gene: 7. The CDR3 spans 15 residues. The CDR3 loop reads CASSQEERTRDEQFF. The CDR3 DNA follows: TGCGCCAGCAGCCAAGAGGAACGGACTAGGGATGAGCAGTTCTTC.

The chain links TRBV18 to TRBJ2-3, with TRBD2 matching over 7 bases. J lost 6 bases, V lost 3 bases, and 6 bases had no gene match. Looked up from germline, CDR1 is KGHSH and CDR2 is LQKENI. The CDR3 is made up of 14 amino acids. The CDR3 loop is CASSPGLQTDTQYF. CDR3 coding DNA: TGTGCCAGCTCACCGGGACTACAAACGGATACGCAGTATTTT.

V and J are TRBV6-7 and TRBJ2-1; 7 bases are shared with TRBD2. TRBV6-7 is identified as an open reading frame with a role that is uncertain. The CDR3 has 19 residues. The V and J ends lost 4 bases and 0 bases, in that order; junction bases with no gene match: 15. The CDR3 DNA sequence: TGTGCCAGCAGTTCCGAGGGGAGGCGGGAGTACGGCTCCTACAATGAGCAGTTCTTC. It is translated as CASSSEGRREYGSYNEQFF.

The chain has TRBV30 and TRBJ2-7; 8 bases fit TRBD2. The CDR3 loop spans 16 amino acids. The germline V gene encodes CDR1 GTSNPN and CDR2 SVGIG (reference sequence). The V gene end was trimmed by 2 bases and the J gene end by 3 bases; junction bases not matched to a gene: 12. The CDR3 region has the DNA TGTGCCTGGAGTACGGGACTAGTTCCCATTGACTACGAGCAGTACTTC. Residues: CAWSTGLVPIDYEQYF.

This chain connects TRBV5-4 to TRBJ2-3; TRBD2 aligns across 7 bases. The CDR3 covers 15 residues. CDR1 SGHNT and CDR2 YYREEE come from the germline V gene (reference sequence). The trim removed 6 bases at V and 5 bases at J, leaving 12 bases unmatched. CDR3 residues: CASNPGGRERDTQYF. CDR3 coding DNA: TGTGCCAGCAATCCGGGCGGGCGGGAGCGAGATACGCAGTATTTT.

The CDR3 spells CSVDRGPFESEQYF. The DNA for the CDR3 is TGCAGCGTTGACAGGGGGCCGTTCGAGTCCGAGCAGTACTTC. The V call is TRBV29-1, the J call TRBJ2-7, with 8 bases identical to TRBD1. The V gene's germline CDR1 is SQVTM and CDR2 ANQGSEA. J gave up 6 bases and V 3 bases, and 10 bases lay outside the gene matches. The CDR3 is made up of 14 amino acids.

The chain links TRBV7-2 to TRBJ1-2; possible D gene TRBD1, 6 bases. Germline CDR1 is SGHTA and CDR2 is FQGNSA. Trimming removed 5 bases at V and 6 bases at J, with 19 bases between. This CDR3 region has 15 residues. The CDR3 sequence is CASSERQAQAHGYTF. CDR3 coding DNA: TGTGCCAGCAGCGAACGACAGGCCCAAGCGCATGGCTACACCTTC.

This rearrangement joins TRBV6-1 to TRBJ1-1; TRBD1 matches at 7 bases. In germline, CDR1 is MNHNS, CDR2 SASEGT. The CDR3 is 13 residues long. With V trimmed by 3 bases and J by 7 bases, 5 bases remained unmatched. The CDR3 sequence is CASSDPYRGEAFF. CDR3 nucleotide sequence: TGTGCCAGCAGTGACCCCTACAGGGGTGAAGCTTTCTTT.

The V call is TRBV5-6, the J call TRBJ1-1, with D hard to call. V dropped 1 base and J dropped 1 base, with 8 bases sitting between them. Looked up from germline, CDR1 is SGHDT and CDR2 is YYEEEE. The CDR3 totals 14 residues. The CDR3 spells CASSLFRGNTEAFF. The CDR3 region has the DNA TGTGCCAGCAGCTTGTTTCGGGGGAACACTGAAGCTTTCTTT.

The chain employs TRBV19 and TRBJ2-1; D may be TRBD2 (5 bases). Trimming took off 5 bases at V and 0 bases at J, with 8 bases between the two ends. The CDR3 has 14 amino acids. Germline CDR1 reads LNHDA; CDR2 reads SQIVND (reference sequence). Here the CDR3 reads CASSEGSSYNEQFF. CDR3 nucleotides: TGTGCCAGTAGTGAGGGAAGCTCCTACAATGAGCAGTTCTTC.

CDR3 sequence (DNA): TGTGCCACCAGCAGAGGGCTAGCGGAACCCTACGAGCAGTACTTC. Amino acids: CATSRGLAEPYEQYF. The chain recombines TRBV15 with TRBJ2-7; 7 positions agree with TRBD2. CDR1 is LNHNV, CDR2 YYDKDF, per germline (reference sequence). V was clipped by 1 base and J by 2 bases; unmatched bases: 5. The CDR3 covers 15 residues.